The TCR beta chain under discussion was sequenced for a study of blood T cells in healthy people across ages. The sample holds a few counts of this clonotype. The CDR3 is made up of 12 amino acids. The V end was cut by 1 base, the J end by 6 bases, with 7 bases between. CDR1 and CDR2 from the germline V gene are SGHTA and FQGNSA. Primed by a sample-barcoded 5' primer and a J-beta primer mix, a second PCR proceeded for roughly 6 to 12 cycles. MiXCR, run by TCRdb on the 5' RACE reads, gives a single entry per CDR3 protein. Here the sample spans approximately 580,000 distinct CDR3 sequences, around 24% being singletons. These data were also filed under a second study, of T cells of mothers and their children.

This clonotype originated in a boy aged 10-17 years in good health. The chain employs TRBV7-2 and TRBJ2-7; D unclear. Sample: blood. In DNA form, the CDR3 reads TGTGCCAGCAGCTTAGTCTCCGGCGAGCAGTACTTC. Protein sequence: CASSLVSGEQYF.